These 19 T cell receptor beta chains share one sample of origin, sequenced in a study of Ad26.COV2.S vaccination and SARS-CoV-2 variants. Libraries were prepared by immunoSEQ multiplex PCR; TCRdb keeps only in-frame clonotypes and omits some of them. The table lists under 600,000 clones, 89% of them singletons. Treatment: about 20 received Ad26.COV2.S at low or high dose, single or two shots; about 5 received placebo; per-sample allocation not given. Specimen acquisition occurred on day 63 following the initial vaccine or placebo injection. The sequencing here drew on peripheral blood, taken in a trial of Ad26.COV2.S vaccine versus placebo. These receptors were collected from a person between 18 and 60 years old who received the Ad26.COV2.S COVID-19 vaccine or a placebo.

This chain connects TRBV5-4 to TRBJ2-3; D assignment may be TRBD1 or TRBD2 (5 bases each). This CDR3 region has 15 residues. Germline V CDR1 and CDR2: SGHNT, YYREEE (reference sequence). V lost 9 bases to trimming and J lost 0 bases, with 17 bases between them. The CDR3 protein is CATRGAQSSTDTQYF. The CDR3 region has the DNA TGTGCCACTAGGGGAGCGCAATCTAGCACAGATACGCAGTATTTT.

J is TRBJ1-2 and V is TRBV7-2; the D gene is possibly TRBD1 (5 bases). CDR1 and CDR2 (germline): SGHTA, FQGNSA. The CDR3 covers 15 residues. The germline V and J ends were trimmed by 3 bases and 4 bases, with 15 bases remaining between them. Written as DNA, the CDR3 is TGTGCCAGCAGCTTTGACAGACTTTCCAGCTATGGCTACACCTTC. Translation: CASSFDRLSSYGYTF. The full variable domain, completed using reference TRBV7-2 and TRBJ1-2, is GAGVSQSPSNKVTEKGKDVELRCDPISGHTALYWYRQSLGQGLEFLIYFQGNSAPDKSGLPSDRFSAERTGGSVSTLTIQRTQQEDSAVYLCASSFDRLSSYGYTFGSGTRLTVV.

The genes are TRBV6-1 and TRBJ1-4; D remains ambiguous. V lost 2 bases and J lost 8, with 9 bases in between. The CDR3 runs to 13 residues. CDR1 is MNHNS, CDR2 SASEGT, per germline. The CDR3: CASSEFMREKLFF. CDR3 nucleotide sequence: TGTGCCAGCAGTGAATTTATGCGGGAAAAACTGTTTTTT.

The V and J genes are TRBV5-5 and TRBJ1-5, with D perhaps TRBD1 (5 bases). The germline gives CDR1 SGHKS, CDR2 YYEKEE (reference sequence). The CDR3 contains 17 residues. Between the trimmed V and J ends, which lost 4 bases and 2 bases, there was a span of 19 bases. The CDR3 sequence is CASSRSPLVQGNQPQHF. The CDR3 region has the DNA TGTGCCAGCAGCCGTTCCCCGCTTGTACAGGGCAATCAGCCCCAGCATTTT.

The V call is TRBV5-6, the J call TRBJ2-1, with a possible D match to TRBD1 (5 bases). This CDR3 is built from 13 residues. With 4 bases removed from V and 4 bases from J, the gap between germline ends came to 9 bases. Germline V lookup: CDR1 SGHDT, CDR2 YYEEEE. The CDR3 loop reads CASSLHRYNEQFF. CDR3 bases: TGTGCCAGCAGCCTTCACAGGTACAATGAGCAGTTCTTC.

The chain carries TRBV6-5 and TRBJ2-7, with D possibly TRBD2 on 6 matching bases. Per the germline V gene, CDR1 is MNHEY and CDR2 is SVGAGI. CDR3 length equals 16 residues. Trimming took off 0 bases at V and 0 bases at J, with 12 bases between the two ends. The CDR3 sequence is CASSYSLVGGSYEQYF. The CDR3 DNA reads TGTGCCAGCAGTTACTCCCTGGTGGGGGGCTCCTACGAGCAGTACTTC.

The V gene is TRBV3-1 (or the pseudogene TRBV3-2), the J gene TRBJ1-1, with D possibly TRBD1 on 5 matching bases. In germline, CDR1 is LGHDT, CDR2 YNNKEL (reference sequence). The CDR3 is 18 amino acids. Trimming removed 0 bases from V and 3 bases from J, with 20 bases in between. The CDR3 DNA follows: TGTGCCAGCAGCCAAGATAACCCCCTGGCACCCAGGGACACTGAAGCTTTCTTT. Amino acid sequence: CASSQDNPLAPRDTEAFF.

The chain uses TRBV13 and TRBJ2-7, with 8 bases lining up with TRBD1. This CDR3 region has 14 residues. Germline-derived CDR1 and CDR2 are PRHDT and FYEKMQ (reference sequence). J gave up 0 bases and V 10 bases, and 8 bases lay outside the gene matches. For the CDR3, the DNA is TGTGCCACGCGAGGACAGGGTAGCTCCTACGAGCAGTACTTC. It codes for CATRGQGSSYEQYF.

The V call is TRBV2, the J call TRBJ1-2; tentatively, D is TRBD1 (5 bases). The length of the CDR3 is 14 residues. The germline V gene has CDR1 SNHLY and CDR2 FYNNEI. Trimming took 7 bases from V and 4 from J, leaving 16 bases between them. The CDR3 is CASKAGKTFYGYTF. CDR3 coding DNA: TGTGCCAGCAAGGCAGGGAAGACTTTCTATGGCTACACCTTC.

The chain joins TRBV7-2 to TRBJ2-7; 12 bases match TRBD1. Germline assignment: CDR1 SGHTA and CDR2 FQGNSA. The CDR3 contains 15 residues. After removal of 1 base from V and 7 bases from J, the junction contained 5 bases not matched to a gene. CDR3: CASSLVGQGAREQYF. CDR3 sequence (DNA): TGTGCCAGCAGCTTAGTGGGACAGGGGGCGCGGGAGCAGTACTTC.

CDR3 DNA: TGTGCCAGCAGCGGAACCCGACAGGGGGCGGGTGAAAAACTGTTTTTT. It is translated as CASSGTRQGAGEKLFF. The V call is TRBV7-9, the J call TRBJ1-4, with 10 bases fitting TRBD1. V was pared by 5 bases and J by 7 bases, with 10 bases of the junction left unmatched. Germline V lookup: CDR1 SEHNR, CDR2 FQNEAQ (reference sequence). The CDR3 is 16 amino acids.

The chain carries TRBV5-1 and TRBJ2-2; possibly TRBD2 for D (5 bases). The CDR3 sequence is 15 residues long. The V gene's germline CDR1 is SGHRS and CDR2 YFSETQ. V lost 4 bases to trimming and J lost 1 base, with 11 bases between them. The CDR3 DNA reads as TGCGCCAGCAGCCCCGTCGGGGAGAACACCGGGGAGCTGTTTTTT. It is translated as CASSPVGENTGELFF.

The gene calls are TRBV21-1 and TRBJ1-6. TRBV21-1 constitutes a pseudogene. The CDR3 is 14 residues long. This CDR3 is CASSKSRGGSPLHF. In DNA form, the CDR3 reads TGTGCCAGCAGCAAATCTCGGGGTGGCTCACCCCTCCACTTT.

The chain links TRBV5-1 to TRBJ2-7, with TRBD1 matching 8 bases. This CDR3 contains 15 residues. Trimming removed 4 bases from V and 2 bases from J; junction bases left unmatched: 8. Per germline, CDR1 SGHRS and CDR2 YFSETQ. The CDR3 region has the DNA TGCGCCAGCAGCCAACAAGGACAGGGTCCCTACGAGCAGTACTTC. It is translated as CASSQQGQGPYEQYF.

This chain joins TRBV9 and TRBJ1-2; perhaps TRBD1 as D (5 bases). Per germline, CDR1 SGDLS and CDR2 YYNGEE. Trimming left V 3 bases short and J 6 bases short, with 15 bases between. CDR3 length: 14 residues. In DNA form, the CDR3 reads TGTGCCAGCAGCGCACTAAGGGTGGGGGATGGCTACACCTTC. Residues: CASSALRVGDGYTF.

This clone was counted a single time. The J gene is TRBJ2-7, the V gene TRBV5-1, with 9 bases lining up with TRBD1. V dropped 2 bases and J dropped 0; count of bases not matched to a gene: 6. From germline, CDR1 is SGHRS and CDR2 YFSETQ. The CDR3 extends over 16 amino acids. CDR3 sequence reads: CASSFTGTGYSYEQYF. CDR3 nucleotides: TGCGCCAGCAGCTTTACCGGGACAGGGTACTCCTACGAGCAGTACTTC.

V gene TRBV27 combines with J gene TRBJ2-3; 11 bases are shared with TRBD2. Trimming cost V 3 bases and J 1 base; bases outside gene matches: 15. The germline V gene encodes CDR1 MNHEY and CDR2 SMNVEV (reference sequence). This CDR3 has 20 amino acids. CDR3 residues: CASSFGVAGGLGAGTDTQYF. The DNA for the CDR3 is TGTGCCAGCAGTTTTGGTGTAGCGGGGGGGCTAGGAGCTGGCACAGATACGCAGTATTTT.

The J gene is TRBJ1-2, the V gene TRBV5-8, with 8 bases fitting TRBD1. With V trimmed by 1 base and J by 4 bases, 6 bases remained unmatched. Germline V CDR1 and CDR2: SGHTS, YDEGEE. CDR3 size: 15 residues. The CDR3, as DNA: TGTGCCAGCAGCTTGTGGGGGGGACAGGCCTATGGCTACACCTTC. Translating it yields CASSLWGGQAYGYTF.

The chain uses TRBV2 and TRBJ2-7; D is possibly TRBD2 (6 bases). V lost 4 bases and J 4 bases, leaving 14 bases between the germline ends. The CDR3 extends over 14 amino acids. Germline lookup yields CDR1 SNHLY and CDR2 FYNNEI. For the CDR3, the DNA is TGTGCCAGCAGTGTTGCGGGACTGATGTACGAGCAGTACTTC. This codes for CASSVAGLMYEQYF.